What follows are 19 T cell receptor beta chains derived from one specimen sequenced in a study of tumor and adjacent non-tumor tissue in lung cancer. Three rounds of nested PCR, following a modified ARM-PCR protocol, produced the TCRbeta library. TCRdb re-called the multiplex PCR reads through MiXCR, storing one row per CDR3 protein. The sample has some 66,000 distinct CDR3 sequences; more than 55% are singletons. This sample's RNA came from whole unsorted tissue. The normal lung tissue was taken more than 3 cm from the tumor edge. Material for sequencing was distant non-tumor lung tissue. These receptors came from a man in his sixties or seventies with non-small cell lung cancer.

Turning to this clonotype: Likely a read error: the CDR3 ends without its conserved phenylalanine or tryptophan. J is TRBJ2-3 and V is TRBV4-2; a possible D gene is TRBD2 (5 bases). The CDR3 sequence is 15 residues long. Germline V gene data show CDR1 as LGHNA and CDR2 as YNFKEQ. Trimming left V 3 bases short and J 1 base short, with 11 bases between. The CDR3 is CASSHITGGTDTQYY. CDR3 DNA sequence: TGTGCCAGCAGCCACATTACCGGGGGCACAGATACGCAGTATTAT.

Ten or more counts support this clonotype. The J gene is TRBJ2-5, the V gene TRBV12-3 or TRBV12-4; TRBD2 matches 7 bases. V gave up 6 bases and J gave up 1 base; unmatched junction bases: 5. This CDR3 region has 14 residues. CDR3 DNA sequence: TGTGCCAGCAGCCCGGGACTATCCCAAGAGACCCAGTACTTC. Encoded protein: CASSPGLSQETQYF.

Ten or more counts support this clonotype. This chain uses TRBV5-5 with TRBJ2-5, with a possible D match to TRBD2 (5 bases). V was clipped by 5 bases and J by 2 bases, with 10 bases between them. Looked up from germline, CDR1 is SGHKS and CDR2 is YYEKEE (reference sequence). The CDR3 spans 13 residues. CDR3 nucleotide sequence: TGTGCCAGCAGTTTAGGCGGGCAAGAGACCCAGTACTTC. Its protein is CASSLGGQETQYF.

In regard to this clonotype: One junction end does not reproduce the germline sequence, and a read error may be involved. The chain employs TRBV12-3 or TRBV12-4 and TRBJ2-7; D is possibly TRBD1 (6 bases). The CDR3 extends over 15 amino acids. The CDR3 DNA reads as TGTGCCAGCAGTTCGTTTGTGGGGGCTGGATACGAGAAGTACTTC. Translating gives CASSSFVGAGYEKYF.

Turning to this clonotype: A read error may explain this, as a much larger clone is one base away. The CDR3 DNA sequence: TGTGTCAGCATGGAATGGGGCCGACAGCCCCAGCATTTT. It is translated as CVSMEWGRQPQHF. The chain uses TRBV5-6 and TRBJ1-5, with a weak D call TRBD1 (5 bases). CDR1 and CDR2 from the germline V gene are SGHDT and YYEEEE. The CDR3 totals 13 residues. Looking up the rest from reference TRBV5-6 and TRBJ1-5 gives the full variable domain: DAGVTQSPTHLIKTRGQQVTLRCSPKSGHDTVSWYQQALGQGPQFIFQYYEEEERQRGNFPDRFSGHQFPNYSSELNVNALLLGDSALYLCVSMEWGRQPQHFGDGTRLSIL.

This clonotype has only a few counts. Given a much more abundant clone one base away, this may be a read error. The rearrangement joins TRBV5-6 to TRBJ2-7, with TRBD2 matching over 12 bases. The CDR3 covers 15 residues. J was trimmed by 4 bases and V by 0 bases; bases with no gene match: 2. Germline CDR1 SGHDT, CDR2 YYEEEE. The CDR3 DNA reads as TGTGCCAGCAGCTTGGGACTAGCGGGAGTGTACGAGCAGTACTTC. Amino acid sequence: CASSLGLAGVYEQYF.

There are a few counts of this clonotype. The rearrangement joins TRBV28 to TRBJ2-7, with TRBD2 matching over 8 bases. CDR1 and CDR2 from the germline V gene are MDHEN and SYDVKM. J was trimmed by 2 bases and V by 3 bases; bases with no gene match: 9. This CDR3 spans 16 amino acids. CDR3 in amino acids: CASSFPLAGGTYEQYF. The CDR3 DNA follows: TGTGCCAGCAGTTTTCCTTTGGCGGGAGGTACCTACGAGCAGTACTTC.

The rearrangement links TRBV5-6 to TRBJ2-1, with no clear D. The CDR3 sequence is 14 residues long. Trimming removed 4 bases at V and 13 bases at J, with 21 bases between. Looked up from germline, CDR1 is SGHDT and CDR2 is YYEEEE. The CDR3 loop reads CASSRRVPASKQFF. The CDR3 region has the DNA TGTGCCAGCAGCCGACGGGTGCCGGCAAGTAAACAGTTCTTC.

Comment on this clonotype: Possible read error: a much larger clone is one base away. V gene TRBV5-4 combines with J gene TRBJ2-5; D uncertain. The CDR3 covers 11 residues. The germline V gene has CDR1 SGHNT and CDR2 YYREEE (reference sequence). In DNA, the CDR3 is TGTGCCACCAGCCTGTTGAAGACCCAGTACTTC. Its protein is CATSLLKTQYF.

Turning to this clonotype: Since a much larger clone is just one base distant, this may be a read error. The chain joins TRBV5-4 to TRBJ1-2; D gene unclear. The CDR3 contains 13 residues. Germline assignment: CDR1 SGHNT and CDR2 YYREEE (reference sequence). The V gene lost 6 bases and the J gene lost 6 bases, with 15 bases spanning the gap. The DNA for the CDR3 is TGTGCCAGCAAATCCCCGGACCGGGATGGCTACACCTTC. Its translation is CASKSPDRDGYTF.

Note on this clonotype: The junction and the germline gene differ at one end; a read error may be behind it. This chain's CDR3 is CASRFWGANTGVLFF. CDR3 in DNA: TGTGCCAGCAGGTTTTGGGGTGCGAACACCGGGGTGCTGTTTTTT. The genes are TRBV6-1 and TRBJ2-2; D might be TRBD2 (5 bases). Germline lookup yields CDR1 MNHNS and CDR2 SASEGT. The CDR3 loop spans 15 amino acids.

The chain employs TRBV28 and TRBJ2-7; D could derive from TRBD1 or TRBD2 (5 bases each). V was shortened by 5 bases and J by 9 bases, with 20 bases between the two germline ends. CDR3 length: 14 amino acids. Per the germline V gene, CDR1 is MDHEN and CDR2 is SYDVKM. CDR3 nucleotide sequence: TGTGCCAGCAGTCCAGGGACCCAGAAGGGGAGGCAGTACTTC. Residues: CASSPGTQKGRQYF.

Details on this clonotype: The junction shows a germline mismatch at one end, possibly a read error. The genes are TRBV29-1 and TRBJ1-2; 7 bases match TRBD1. This CDR3 spans 14 amino acids. CDR1 SQVTM and CDR2 ANQGSEA come from the germline V gene. CDR3 coding DNA: TGCAGCGCTGAAGATAGGGGACAGTTCTATGGGTACACCTTC. Its translation is CSAEDRGQFYGYTF.

Turning to this clonotype: A read error may account for a junction end that differs from germline. The chain employs TRBV6-1 and TRBJ1-2, with D possibly TRBD1 on 6 matching bases. Per germline, CDR1 MNHNS and CDR2 SASEGT. The CDR3 consists of 14 residues. CDR3 sequence: CASSRTPGAYGHTF. The CDR3 DNA is TGTGCCAGCAGCCGCACTCCAGGGGCCTATGGCCACACCTTC.

The rearrangement links TRBV30 to TRBJ1-3, with D tentatively TRBD1 (5 bases). The CDR3 length is 18 residues. Between the trimmed V and J ends, which lost 4 bases and 2 bases, there was a span of 24 bases. The V gene's germline CDR1 is GTSNPN and CDR2 SVGIG (reference sequence). The CDR3 DNA reads as TGTGCCTGGATCCCAGGGATGCTGCCAGAAAGCCCTGGAAACACCATATATTTT. This gives the protein CAWIPGMLPESPGNTIYF.

Details on this clonotype: The germline gene is not matched at one end of the junction; a read error may be the cause. This chain uses TRBV5-4 with TRBJ1-4, with 7 bases lining up with TRBD1. The CDR3 covers 15 residues. Germline assignment: CDR1 SGHNT and CDR2 YYREEE (reference sequence). CDR3 nucleotides: TGTGGCAGCAGCTTAAACAGGGGACTTAATGAAAAACTGTTTTTT. Its translation is CGSSLNRGLNEKLFF. The complete variable domain, with remaining parts taken from reference TRBV5-4 and TRBJ1-4, reads ETGVTQSPTHLIKTRGQQVTLRCSSQSGHNTVSWYQQALGQGPQFIFQYYREEENGRGNFPPRFSGLQFPNYSSELNVNALELDDSALYLCGSSLNRGLNEKLFFGSGTQLSVL.

The sample holds a few counts of this clonotype. Mismatch with germline at one junction end may stem from a read error. V gene TRBV6-5 combines with J gene TRBJ2-1; TRBD1 might be the D (5 bases). The CDR3 is 17 amino acids. CDR1 and CDR2 from the germline V gene are MNHEY and SVGAGI. CDR3 sequence: CVSSYSMGQASYNEQFF. The CDR3, as DNA: TGTGTCAGCAGTTACTCGATGGGGCAGGCATCCTACAATGAGCAGTTCTTC.

Comments on this clonotype: An end of the junction does not agree with germline; a read error may underlie this. J is TRBJ2-3 and V is TRBV11-2; tentative D call: TRBD2 (5 bases). Germline V lookup: CDR1 SGHAT, CDR2 FQNNGV. The CDR3 spans 15 residues. Here the CDR3 reads CASSLIGVVTDMQYF. The CDR3 DNA follows: TGTGCCAGCAGCCTCATCGGGGTAGTCACAGATATGCAGTATTTT.

As concerns this clonotype: This could be a read error, since a much larger clone is one nucleotide away. V usage is TRBV29-1 and J usage is TRBJ1-2; tentatively, D is TRBD1 (6 bases). CDR3 length: 12 residues. Germline assignment: CDR1 SQVTM and CDR2 ANQGSEA. The CDR3 is CSVDRLNYDYTF. The CDR3 nucleotides read TGCAGCGTCGACAGGTTAAACTATGACTACACCTTC.